This T cell receptor beta chain was documented in a study of cytomegalovirus exposure and HLA in healthy donors. PCR primers comprised 60 Vbeta and 13 Jbeta primers. TCRdb's copy holds only in-frame clones and misses some; the assay was immunoSEQ multiplex PCR. The sample shows roughly 110,000 clones, about three quarters of them seen only once. This clone was counted a few times. J gave up 5 bases and V 1 base, and 7 bases lay outside the gene matches. Germline-derived CDR1 and CDR2 are LNHDA and SQIVND (reference sequence). This CDR3 is 16 amino acids long. Sequencing input: PBMCs. The genes are TRBV19 and TRBJ2-2; 7 nucleotides align to TRBD1. This clonotype was obtained from a woman between 45 and 65 years old in good health and CMV-seropositive. The DNA of the CDR3 is TGTGCCAGTAGTATAGGAAACAGGGGATTGACCGGGGAGCTGTTTTTT. Amino acid sequence: CASSIGNRGLTGELFF.